A single TCR beta chain is shown here with its context. Its antigen is still unknown. No much larger clone is present one base from it, and per-base qualities are unavailable. Using the deep immunoSEQ assay, TCR CDR3 regions were amplified from genomic DNA by multiplex PCR. For each cell subset, the extracted genomic DNA was distributed evenly across all wells of several immunoSEQ 96-well plates, and each plate served as one replicate. Each replicate PCR for sorted subsets received roughly 200 ng genomic DNA, equal to roughly 30,000 T cell genomes. The purified libraries were quantified using a Qubit 3.0 fluorometer, sized with a Bioanalyzer 2100, and then quantified again using the KAPA Library Quantification kit. Each immunoSEQ 96-well plate was sequenced on its own single-read 150-cycle Illumina NextSeq 550 flow cell. The study's processing was this. Because only junctional sequences without quality scores were contained in the immunoSEQ output, filtering matching that applied to full-length reads could not be performed. Sequences were annotated with PyIR, a Python wrapper for IgBLAST v1.9, and V/J genes and CDR3 were assigned using IMGT germline references. Reads were filtered out if the reads had weak V/J assignments (E-value above 1e-6), no CDR3, stop codons, out-of-frame junctions, or ambiguous translated residues. V3J clonotypes were defined as sequences sharing the same inferred V gene, J gene, and CDR3 amino acid sequence. To compute the percentage overlap between repertoires, the number of shared unique clonotypes was divided by the size of the smaller repertoire. Richness of each repertoire was evaluated using RTK rarefaction, the Chao1 estimator, and Recon v2.1 estimates of unobserved clonotypes. OLGA was used to compute generation probabilities for all TCRbeta clonotypes that the gDNA method yielded from a few donors. TCRdb re-hosts the immuneACCESS table, in-frame sequences only. Its copies lack some clones; in the studies checked, an unresolved V gene accounts for under half of them, and the cause for the rest is not known. Clonal size and the V and J genes are those of that table, whereas D and trimming came from the DNA. Counted in this sample were 2 million to 2.5 million clones; approximately 95% of them appeared once. Under 0.45% of the sample belongs to the ten largest clones.

Including the terminal cysteine and phenylalanine, the CDR3 comprises 11 residues. The DNA shown is the 33-base CDR3, in frame from base 1. CDR1 and CDR2 are read off the germline V gene (reference sequence) as SEHNR and FQNEAQ. The trim is 5 bases for V and 5 bases for J, with a gap of 7 bases between the germline ends. The donors were healthy, HIV-negative adults with no recently reported acute infections or vaccinations. Only Caucasian adults living in Nashville, Tennessee, USA were represented among the donors. CD4+ T cells were enriched by magnetic negative selection; naive cells were then positively selected on CD45RA, and the negative fraction formed the memory subset. After blood collection by leukapheresis, PBMCs were isolated using Ficoll-Histopaque density gradient centrifugation and then cryopreserved in the vapor phase of liquid nitrogen. Analytical flow cytometry was used to check the purity and quantity of each magnetically sorted T cell population. Each sorted fraction had its genomic DNA isolated and then quantified by UV absorbance on a Nanodrop 2000c.

This sample is drawn from a study of shared clonotypes between healthy human individuals (dated by TCRdb to 2018 to 2020). Background for the entire study: The cohort comprised a couple of women and a few men aged 18 to 49 years. For each donor, three plates each were used for CD4 naive and CD4 memory, two plates were used for CD8 naive, and one plate was used for CD8 memory. To estimate repertoire size and how much clonotypes are shared between individuals, the study performed deep sequencing of blood TCR repertoires from a few healthy adults. To increase sequencing depth and limit assay-specific biases, TCR repertoire library preparation and sequencing were carried out by different laboratories using diverse techniques. Between about 0.94 and 8.9 billion PBMCs per donor were obtained by leukapheresis.

What the study reported, not specific to this receptor: The small number of donors limited the genetic and exposure-history diversity represented. Compared with non-shared clonotypes, the clonotypes found in all four sorted-subset donors had higher generation probabilities. Estimated clonotype richness was generally larger for naive than for memory subsets. Rarefaction of sorted-subset datasets indicated incomplete sequencing despite the large sequencing depth. When a few donors were compared, the shared fraction of clonotypes was 5% to 6.5% for naive CD4, about 4% for naive CD8, 2% to 2.5% for memory CD4, and less than 0.5% for memory CD8. Pairwise subsampling indicated that sequencing depth was expected to affect the degree of clonotype sharing among donors. Only blood was sampled, and tissue TCR repertoires likely differ from those in blood.

The sequencing sample was made of naive CD4+ T cells from PBMCs. This sample's cell subset or site label indicates: CD45RA+ positively selected. This TCR was sampled from a man in his late teens or twenties in good health. Some clones in this sample may be carry-over from other donors' samples. The V and J segments used are TRBV7-9 and TRBJ2-7; the D gene assignment is ambiguous. The nucleotide sequence reads TGTGCCAGCAGCCAGTTCCACGAGCAGTACTTC. Its protein is CASSQFHEQYF. The full variable domain, with segments outside the CDR3 supplied by the reference TRBV7-9 and TRBJ2-7 proteins, appears as DTGVSQNPRHKITKRGQNVTFRCDPISEHNRLYWYRQTLGQGPEFLTYFQNEAQLEKSRLLSDRFSAERPKGSFSTLEIQRTEQGDSAMYLCASSQFHEQYFGPGTRLTVT.